This T cell receptor (beta chain) was found in a study of T cells after somatic rescue of genetic block. Profiling relied on immunoSEQ multiplex PCR, and the TCRdb table lists in-frame clones only, not all of them. The repertoire holds tens of thousands of clones, with approximately 91% as singletons. The CDR3 sequence is 13 residues long. The germline V gene encodes CDR1 MDHEN and CDR2 SYDVKM. V was cut by 5 bases and J by 6 bases, with 12 bases left in between. The chain couples TRBV28 to TRBJ2-3; weak D call: TRBD2 (5 bases). The sample comprised peripheral blood mononuclear cells (PBMCs). This clonotype originated in a man aged 25-45 years. The CDR3 DNA sequence: TGTGCCAGCAGTCCCCGGAGAGGGGATACGCAGTATTTT. Residues: CASSPRRGDTQYF.